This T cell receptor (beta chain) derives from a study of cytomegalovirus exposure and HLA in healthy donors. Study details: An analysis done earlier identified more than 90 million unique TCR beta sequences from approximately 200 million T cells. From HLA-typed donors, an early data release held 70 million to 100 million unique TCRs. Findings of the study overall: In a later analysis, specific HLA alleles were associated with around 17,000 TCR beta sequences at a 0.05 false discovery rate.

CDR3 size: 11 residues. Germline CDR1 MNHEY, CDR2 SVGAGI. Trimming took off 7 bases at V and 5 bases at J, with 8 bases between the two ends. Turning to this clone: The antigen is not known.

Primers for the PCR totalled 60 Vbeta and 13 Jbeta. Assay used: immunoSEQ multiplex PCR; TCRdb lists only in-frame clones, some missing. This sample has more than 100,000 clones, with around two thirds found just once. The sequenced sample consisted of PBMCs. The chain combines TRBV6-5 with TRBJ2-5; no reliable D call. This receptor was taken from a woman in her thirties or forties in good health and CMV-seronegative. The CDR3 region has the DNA TGTGCCAGCACATTGCAGGAGACCCAGTACTTC. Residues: CASTLQETQYF.